Shown below are 7 T cell receptor beta chains from a single sample sequenced in a study of spatial heterogeneity in lung cancer. TCRdb fed the 5' RACE reads into MiXCR, producing one record per CDR3 protein. This sample has roughly 40,000 distinct CDR3 sequences, with almost 7% found just once. Noted time point: sample taken at primary tumor resection. The sample in question was PBMCs, obtained at surgery. These TCRs come from a female donor with early-stage non-small cell lung cancer.

The table lists this clonotype with many counts. CDR3 DNA sequence: TGTGCCAGCACCTTCAAGACAGGGGCGCCTGGGGAGCTGTTTTTT. Residues: CASTFKTGAPGELFF. The genes are TRBV6-5 and TRBJ2-2, with TRBD1 identical over 8 bases. Germline CDR1 and CDR2: MNHEY and SVGAGI. J was trimmed by 8 bases and V by 7 bases; bases with no gene match: 12. The CDR3 runs 15 residues.

This clonotype appeared a single time. The V and J genes are TRBV6-2 or TRBV6-3 and TRBJ2-7, with D perhaps TRBD2 (6 bases). This CDR3 is 14 amino acids long. Trimming took 5 bases from V and 3 from J, leaving 14 bases between them. Germline loops: CDR1 MNHEY, CDR2 SVGEGT. CDR3 sequence reads: CASSPPVGGYEQYF. CDR3 DNA sequence: TGTGCCAGCAGTCCCCCCGTGGGGGGCTACGAGCAGTACTTC.

This clonotype was detected many times. V gene TRBV11-2 combines with J gene TRBJ1-4, with unresolved D. The germline V and J ends were trimmed by 1 base and 11 bases, with 17 bases remaining between them. This CDR3 has 15 residues. Looked up from germline, CDR1 is SGHAT and CDR2 is FQNNGV. The CDR3 region has the DNA TGTGCCAGCAGCTTAGGAGGAAGTCGGCCGGAGAAACTGTTTTTT. This translates into CASSLGGSRPEKLFF.

In this sample, this clonotype turned up many times. This chain joins TRBV11-2 and TRBJ2-4, with no clear D. CDR1 is SGHAT, CDR2 FQNNGV, per germline. CDR3 length: 17 amino acids. Trimming shortened V by 0 bases and J by 0 bases, and 12 bases separated the two germline ends. As DNA, the CDR3 is TGTGCCAGCAGCTTAGACTATTCCCGGCTAGCCAAAAACATTCAGTACTTC. This encodes CASSLDYSRLAKNIQYF.

This clonotype showed up just a few times. CDR3 sequence (DNA): TGTGCCAGCTCACCTCTCTCCGGGGGAACGGAGACCCAGTACTTC. Its protein is CASSPLSGGTETQYF. This chain connects TRBV18 to TRBJ2-5; D is possibly TRBD2 (6 bases). There are 15 residues in the CDR3. CDR1 KGHSH and CDR2 LQKENI come from the germline V gene. V lost 3 bases and J 5 bases, leaving 16 bases between the germline ends.

The chain joins TRBV5-1 to TRBJ1-1, with 8 bases identical to TRBD1. The CDR3 sequence is 15 residues long. Germline V gene lookup returns CDR1 SGHRS and CDR2 YFSETQ. V trimming: 4 bases; J trimming: 0 bases; junction bases outside the gene matches: 5. The CDR3 protein is CASSAWTGLNTEAFF. The CDR3 nucleotides read TGCGCCAGCAGCGCGTGGACAGGGTTGAACACTGAAGCTTTCTTT.

The chain couples TRBV9 to TRBJ1-1; D is unclear. This CDR3 is 14 amino acids long. CDR1 and CDR2 from the germline V gene are SGDLS and YYNGEE. The V end lost 0 bases, the J end lost 1 base, and 7 bases lay between the germline ends. The CDR3 sequence is CASSVVAGNTEAFF. As DNA, the CDR3 is TGTGCCAGCAGCGTAGTGGCAGGGAACACTGAAGCTTTCTTT.